The sequence of this T cell receptor (beta chain) was determined in a study of OX40 agonist ivuxolimab in advanced cancers. Profiling relied on immunoSEQ multiplex PCR, and the TCRdb table lists in-frame clones only, not all of them. This table holds about 80,000 clones, over 75% found once. Study-wide points: Among the lowest peripheral clonal expansion occurred in 0.1-3.0 mg/kg partial responders.

CDR1 and CDR2 (germline): MDHEN, SYDVKM. The CDR3 covers 15 residues. V shed 2 bases and J 5 bases; nucleotides not matched to a gene: 6. This clone was observed a few times. Its antigen is unidentified. This sequence originates from an adult with an advanced solid tumor such as melanoma, head and neck, liver or kidney cancer. The sample in question was CD4+ or CD8+ T cells sorted from blood, obtained in a trial of the OX40 agonist ivuxolimab. The chain employs TRBV28 and TRBJ1-1; 9 positions agree with TRBD1. CDR3 in DNA: TGTGCCAGCAGTTTACTGGGACAGGGAAGGACTGAAGCTTTCTTT. Translating it yields CASSLLGQGRTEAFF.